Presented here are 19 T cell receptor beta chains from one specimen sequenced in a study of human T cells and chemical hapten exposure. TCRdb ran MiXCR on the RACE reads and lists one entry per CDR3 protein. The repertoire holds approximately 400,000 distinct CDR3 sequences, with 4% to 6% as singletons. Time point meaning: pre-sensitization, week 0. The treatment denotes: therapeutic diphenylcyclopropenone sensitization with weekly scalp DPC. Sequences were derived from whole blood, sampled in connection with sensitization to the hapten diphenylcyclopropenone (DPC). The receptors stem from a woman in her forties or fifties with alopecia areata. Some clones in this sample may be carry-over from other donors' samples.

This clonotype was seen ten or more times. V and J are TRBV18 and TRBJ2-3, with D possibly being TRBD2 (5 bases). Germline loops: CDR1 KGHSH, CDR2 LQKENI. Trimming shortened V by 8 bases and J by 0 bases, and 12 bases separated the two germline ends. The CDR3 runs to 14 residues. CDR3 sequence: CASSPPGSTDTQYF. The CDR3 DNA sequence: TGTGCCAGCAGCCCCCCGGGAAGCACAGATACGCAGTATTTT.

This clonotype was seen many times. The rearrangement uses TRBV6-5 and TRBJ2-5, with TRBD2 as a possible D gene (6 bases). CDR1 is MNHEY and CDR2 is SVGAGI in the germline V gene. The CDR3 extends over 15 amino acids. V dropped 5 bases and J dropped 5 bases, with 18 bases sitting between them. CDR3 residues: CASSTGTARTETQYF. CDR3 coding DNA: TGTGCCAGCAGTACTGGGACTGCGCGGACCGAGACCCAGTACTTC.

The rearrangement links TRBV2 to TRBJ1-2, with D unclear. V was pared by 5 bases and J by 7 bases, with 17 bases between. The germline V gene has CDR1 SNHLY and CDR2 FYNNEI. There are 14 residues in the CDR3. The CDR3 protein is CASSLGPRLGGYTF. CDR3 nucleotides: TGTGCCAGCAGTTTAGGGCCCCGTCTCGGTGGCTACACCTTC.

The rearrangement uses TRBV7-8 and TRBJ1-1; D is ambiguous. The V end lost 1 base, the J end lost 6 bases, and 15 bases lay between the germline ends. This CDR3 has 15 amino acids. CDR1 is SGHVS and CDR2 is FQNEAQ in the germline V gene. As DNA, the CDR3 is TGTGCCAGCAGCTTAGAGCCCCCCTCCACGGCTGAAGCTTTCTTT. Encoded protein: CASSLEPPSTAEAFF.

The rearrangement uses TRBV7-9 and TRBJ1-1, with TRBD1 identical over 10 bases. With 7 bases clipped from V and 4 bases from J, the junction kept 15 bases outside the gene matches. CDR1 and CDR2 from the germline V gene are SEHNR and FQNEAQ (reference sequence). The CDR3 extends over 17 amino acids. CDR3 coding DNA: TGTGCCAGCACCACCGGGACAGGGGTGAGAAAAGGCACTGAAGCTTTCTTT. The encoded protein is CASTTGTGVRKGTEAFF.

This clonotype has more than one count but fewer than ten. This rearrangement joins TRBV13 to TRBJ2-5; D may match TRBD1 or TRBD2 (5 bases each). From germline, CDR1 is PRHDT and CDR2 FYEKMQ (reference sequence). The germline V and J ends were trimmed by 5 bases and 2 bases, with 15 bases remaining between them. The CDR3 totals 15 residues. This chain's CDR3 is CASSPRLGEQETQYF. In nucleotides, the CDR3 is TGTGCCAGCAGCCCCAGACTGGGGGAGCAAGAGACCCAGTACTTC.

Concerning this clonotype: One base away lies a much larger clone, so this may be a sequencing read error. The chain has TRBV24-1 and TRBJ2-1; D is undetermined. The CDR3 has 14 residues. The V gene lost 4 bases and the J gene lost 0 bases, with 6 bases spanning the gap. CDR1 and CDR2 (germline): KGHDR, SFDVKD. The CDR3 coding sequence is TGTGCCACCAGTGACAGAAGCTCCTACAATGAGCAGTTCTTC. Translated, it gives CATSDRSSYNEQFF.

The V call is TRBV20-1, the J call TRBJ1-5; D uncertain. Trimming cost V 5 bases and J 4 bases, with 15 bases left between them. CDR3 length: 14 residues. From germline, CDR1 is DFQATT and CDR2 SNEGSKA (reference sequence). For the CDR3, the DNA is TGCAGTGCTTCGGGCCAAGCTGGGAATCAGCCCCAGCATTTT. This codes for CSASGQAGNQPQHF.

The CDR3 spells CSASSIQGRTDTQYF. CDR3 nucleotides: TGCAGTGCTAGTTCCATACAGGGGCGCACAGATACGCAGTATTTT. This sequence joins TRBV20-1 and TRBJ2-3; 7 bases are shared with TRBD1. The CDR3 runs 15 residues. CDR1 is DFQATT and CDR2 is SNEGSKA in the germline V gene (reference sequence). The V and J ends lost 3 bases and 1 base, in that order; junction bases with no gene match: 7.

This clonotype was seen ten or more times. The V call is TRBV3-1, the J call TRBJ1-2; TRBD1 aligns across 8 bases. This CDR3 is 18 amino acids long. The ends lost 0 bases at V and 0 bases at J; junction bases unmatched: 9. Germline V gene sequence: CDR1 LGHDT, CDR2 YNNKEL (reference sequence). CDR3 sequence reads: CASSQDFGTGRTNYGYTF. In DNA, the CDR3 is TGTGCCAGCAGCCAAGATTTTGGGACAGGCCGTACTAACTATGGCTACACCTTC.

This clonotype has more than one count but fewer than ten. The chain uses TRBV6-1 and TRBJ1-5; D ambiguous. The length of the CDR3 is 14 residues. Germline lookup yields CDR1 MNHNS and CDR2 SASEGT. With 0 bases removed from V and 11 bases from J, the gap between germline ends came to 14 bases. The DNA for the CDR3 is TGTGCCAGCAGTGAAGCTTACGCGGGTGGGGCCCAGCATTTT. It translates to CASSEAYAGGAQHF.

This clonotype was detected many times. The chain has TRBV24-1 and TRBJ2-7; 7 nucleotides match TRBD1. V shed 6 bases and J 5 bases; nucleotides not matched to a gene: 6. Germline CDR1 is KGHDR and CDR2 is SFDVKD. CDR3 length equals 13 residues. CDR3 region: CATSRQGFDEQYF. DNA of the CDR3: TGTGCCACCAGTCGACAGGGTTTTGACGAGCAGTACTTC.

This sequence joins TRBV21-1 and TRBJ2-1; the DNA was not compared with TRBD1, the D call given in the table. TRBV21-1 is noted as a pseudogene. The CDR3 runs 14 residues. CDR3 in amino acids: CASSSRAGGGEQFF. As DNA, the CDR3 is TGTGCCAGCAGCTCCCGGGCGGGGGGTGGTGAGCAGTTCTTC.

There are many counts of this clonotype. The chain couples TRBV18 to TRBJ2-7; TRBD2 matches 10 bases. The CDR3 is made up of 15 amino acids. Germline-derived CDR1 and CDR2 are KGHSH and LQKENI. J lost 2 bases, V lost 2 bases, and 3 bases had no gene match. CDR3: CASSPSSGGTYEQYF. Written as DNA, the CDR3 is TGTGCCAGCTCACCATCTAGCGGGGGAACCTACGAGCAGTACTTC.

This clonotype showed up many times. V usage is TRBV3-1 and J usage is TRBJ1-2; D remains unclear. Per germline, CDR1 LGHDT and CDR2 YNNKEL (reference sequence). The CDR3 totals 16 residues. Trimming removed 0 bases from V and 0 bases from J, with 11 bases in between. The CDR3 nucleotides are TGTGCCAGCAGCCAAGATACGACATCCTCTAACTATGGCTACACCTTC. It is translated as CASSQDTTSSNYGYTF.

In its sample, this clonotype was seen a few times. The chain joins TRBV11-2 to TRBJ1-3; no clear D gene. Trimming cost V 2 bases and J 0 bases, with 8 bases left between them. The CDR3 covers 15 residues. Germline loops: CDR1 SGHAT, CDR2 FQNNGV. The CDR3 bases are TGTGCCAGCAGCTTATTACGGAGCTCTGGAAACACCATATATTTT. This gives the protein CASSLLRSSGNTIYF.

This clonotype was found many times. The rearrangement uses TRBV29-1 and TRBJ2-5; weak D call: TRBD1 (6 bases). V was trimmed by 3 bases and J by 5 bases, leaving 22 bases between them. Germline assignment: CDR1 SQVTM and CDR2 ANQGSEA. The CDR3 spans 16 residues. The CDR3 DNA follows: TGCAGCGTTGACGGACCTTCCAGGGGCCGGAGGGAGACCCAGTACTTC. It codes for CSVDGPSRGRRETQYF. The variable domain in full, with the rest retrieved from reference TRBV29-1 and TRBJ2-5, is SAVISQKPSRDICQRGTSLTIQCQVDSQVTMMFWYRQQPGQSLTLIATANQGSEATYESGFVIDKFPISRPNLTFSTLTVSNMSPEDSSIYLCSVDGPSRGRRETQYFGPGTRLLVL.

This clonotype occurred many times. The rearrangement joins TRBV20-1 to TRBJ2-6, with D possibly TRBD2 on 6 matching bases. V was pared by 6 bases and J by 4 bases, with 13 bases between. The length of the CDR3 is 14 residues. Germline assignment: CDR1 DFQATT and CDR2 SNEGSKA (reference sequence). CDR3 residues: CSAPEGRGANVLTF. The CDR3 DNA reads as TGCAGTGCCCCGGAGGGGCGCGGGGCCAACGTCCTGACTTTC.

This clonotype was found many times. The chain uses TRBV11-2 and TRBJ2-5, with 12 bases that match TRBD2. Germline V gene data show CDR1 as SGHAT and CDR2 as FQNNGV. The CDR3 consists of 20 residues. V trimming: 1 base; J trimming: 7 bases; junction bases outside the gene matches: 19. CDR3 sequence (DNA): TGTGCCAGCAGCTTAGTACCGCAAGTTAGGGCTAGCGGGAGGGCTGGGACCCAGTACTTC. Amino acids: CASSLVPQVRASGRAGTQYF.